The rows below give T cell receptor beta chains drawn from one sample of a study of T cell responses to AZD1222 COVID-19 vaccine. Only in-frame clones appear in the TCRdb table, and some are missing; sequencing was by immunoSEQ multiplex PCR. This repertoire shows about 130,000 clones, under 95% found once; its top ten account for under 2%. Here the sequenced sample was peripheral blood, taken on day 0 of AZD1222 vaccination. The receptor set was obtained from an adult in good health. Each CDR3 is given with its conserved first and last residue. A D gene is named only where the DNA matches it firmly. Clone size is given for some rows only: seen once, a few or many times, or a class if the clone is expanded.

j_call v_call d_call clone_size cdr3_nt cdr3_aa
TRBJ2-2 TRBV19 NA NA TGTGCCAGTAGTAGGGTTGGGGGGCTTACCGGGGAGCTGTTTTTT CASSRVGGLTGELFF
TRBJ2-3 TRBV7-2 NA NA TGTGCCAGCAGCCTAAATATAATATTCACAGATACGCAGTATTTT CASSLNIIFTDTQYF
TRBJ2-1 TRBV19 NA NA TGTGCCAGTAGTATAGGGTGGGCTTCAGAGCAGTTCTTC CASSIGWASEQFF
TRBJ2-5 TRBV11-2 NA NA TGTGCCAGCAGCTTACAGGAGACCCAGTACTTC CASSLQETQYF
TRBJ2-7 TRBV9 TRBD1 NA TGTGCCAGCAGCGTAGGGGCGACAGGGGGTTCCTACGAGCAGTACTTC CASSVGATGGSYEQYF
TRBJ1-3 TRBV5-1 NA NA TGCGCCAGCAGCTGGGGGGTGGATCTCTCTGGAAACACCATATATTTT CASSWGVDLSGNTIYF
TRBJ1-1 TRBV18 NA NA TGTGCCAGCTCACCATGGGGGGGGACTGAAGCTTTCTTT CASSPWGGTEAFF
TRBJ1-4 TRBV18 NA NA TGTGCCAGCTCACCAATAAGGCAGCTGGGCGAAAAACTGTTTTTT CASSPIRQLGEKLFF
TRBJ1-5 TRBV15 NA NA TGTGCCACCAGCAGAGATGCACCGAATCAGCCCCAGCATTTT CATSRDAPNQPQHF
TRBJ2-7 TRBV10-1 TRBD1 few TGCGCCAGCAGTGACAGGGGGTCGGGCGAGCAGTACTTC CASSDRGSGEQYF
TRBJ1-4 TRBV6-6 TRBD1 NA TGTGCCAGCAGTTACGCCGACAGGGGGGTTGAAAAACTGTTTTTT CASSYADRGVEKLFF
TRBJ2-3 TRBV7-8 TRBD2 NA TGTGCCAGCAGCTTAATCGCGGGGGGCCCGTATTTT CASSLIAGGPYF
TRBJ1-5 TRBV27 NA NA TGTGCCAGCAGTTTGAAGGAGGGTCAGCCCCAGCATTTT CASSLKEGQPQHF
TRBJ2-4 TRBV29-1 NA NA TGCAGCGTTGTGTCAGGGGAGTCCCTAGCCAAAAACATTCAGTACTTC CSVVSGESLAKNIQYF
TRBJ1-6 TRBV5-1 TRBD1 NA TGCGCCAGCAGCTCATATCAGGGGGAAAGTAATTCACCCCTCCACTTT CASSSYQGESNSPLHF
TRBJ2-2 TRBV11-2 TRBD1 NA TGTGCCAGCAGCTTAGTCAGGGGGACCGGGGAGCTGTTTTTT CASSLVRGTGELFF
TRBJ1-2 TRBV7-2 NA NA TGTGCCAGCAGCTTAGGGTCGGACGGTGGCTACACCTTC CASSLGSDGGYTF
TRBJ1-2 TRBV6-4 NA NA TGTGCCAGCAGTGACGGCCGGGGCTACACCTTC CASSDGRGYTF
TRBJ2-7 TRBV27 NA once TGTGCCAGCAGTTCCCGGGGTTGGTACGAGCAGTACTTC CASSSRGWYEQYF
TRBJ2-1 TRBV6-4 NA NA TGTGCCAGCAGAGAACTAGCAAGCTCCTACAATGAGCAGTTCTTC CASRELASSYNEQFF
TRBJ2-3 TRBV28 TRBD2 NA TGTGCCAGCAGTACGGGGGGGTTTCAAGATACGCAGTATTTT CASSTGGFQDTQYF
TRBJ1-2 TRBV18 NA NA TGTGCCAGCTCACCACCTCGGGGGCCACCCCATGGCTACACCTTC CASSPPRGPPHGYTF
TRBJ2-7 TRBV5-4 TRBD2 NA TGTGCCAGCAGCTCGCCCAGGGAGGGGAACGAGCAGTACTTC CASSSPREGNEQYF